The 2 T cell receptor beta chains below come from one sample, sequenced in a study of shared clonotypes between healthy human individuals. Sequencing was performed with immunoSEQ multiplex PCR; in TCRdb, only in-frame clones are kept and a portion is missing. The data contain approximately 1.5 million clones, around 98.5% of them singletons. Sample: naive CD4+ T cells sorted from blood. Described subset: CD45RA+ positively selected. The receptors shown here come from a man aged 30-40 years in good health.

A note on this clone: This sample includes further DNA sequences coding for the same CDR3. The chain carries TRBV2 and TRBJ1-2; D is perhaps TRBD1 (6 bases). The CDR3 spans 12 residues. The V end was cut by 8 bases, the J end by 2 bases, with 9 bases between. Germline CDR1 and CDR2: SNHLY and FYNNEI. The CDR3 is CASSGQNYGYTF. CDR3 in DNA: TGTGCCAGCTCCGGACAGAACTATGGCTACACCTTC.

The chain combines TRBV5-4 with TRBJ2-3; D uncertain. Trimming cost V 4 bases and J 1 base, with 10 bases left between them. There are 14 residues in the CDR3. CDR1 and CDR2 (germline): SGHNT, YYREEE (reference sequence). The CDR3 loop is CASSPPSRTDTQYF. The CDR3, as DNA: TGTGCCAGCAGCCCTCCTTCCCGCACAGATACGCAGTATTTT.